The sequence of this T cell receptor (beta chain) was determined in a study of cytomegalovirus exposure and HLA in healthy donors. Study outcomes and limitations: Some public TCRs appeared in many individuals, while most sequences were rare. TCR clusters originating in the first cohort tended to co-occur in the 120 validation repertoires, according to a later analysis.

The assay was immunoSEQ multiplex PCR, and TCRdb's table has in-frame clones only and misses some. The sample lists about 65,000 clones, 92% seen once, with 1% to 1.5% in the top ten. V was shortened by 4 bases and J by 2 bases, with 12 bases between the two germline ends. Germline CDR1 reads MNHNS; CDR2 reads SASEGT. The CDR3 covers 15 residues. Concerning this clone: Its cognate antigen is unknown.

This clonotype was obtained from a woman younger than 30 in good health and CMV-seronegative. The chain links TRBV6-1 to TRBJ1-5, with D tentatively TRBD1 (5 bases). Specimen: PBMCs. The CDR3 spells CASSANTGGNQPQHF. DNA of the CDR3: TGTGCCAGCAGTGCTAATACAGGAGGCAATCAGCCCCAGCATTTT.